Described below is a single T cell receptor beta chain sequence and its context. Generated by immunoSEQ multiplex PCR, the TCRdb table keeps only in-frame clones and is missing some. The data show around 1.9 million clones, with roughly 93% seen just once and under 2% held by the top ten. The sample comes from a study of shared clonotypes between healthy human individuals. Study-level background: Each donor's CD4 naive and CD4 memory cells filled three plates apiece, CD8 naive two, and CD8 memory one.

Trimming removed 2 bases from V and 3 bases from J, with 13 bases in between. The CDR3 is 16 amino acids. CDR1 and CDR2 from the germline V gene are MNHNS and SASEGT. The naive CD8 fraction comprised CD45RO-negative cells positively selected for CCR7 and excluded terminally differentiated effector memory CD45RA+ cells. The donor cohort consisted entirely of Caucasian adults residing in Nashville, Tennessee. This chain links TRBV6-1 with TRBJ1-4, with D perhaps TRBD1 (5 bases). Sequencing used naive CD8+ T cells from PBMCs. This sequence was found in a man younger than 30 in good health. Some clones in this sample may be carry-over from other donors' samples. The CDR3: CASSEPWGAANEKLFF. As DNA, the CDR3 is TGTGCCAGCAGTGAACCCTGGGGCGCGGCTAATGAAAAACTGTTTTTT.